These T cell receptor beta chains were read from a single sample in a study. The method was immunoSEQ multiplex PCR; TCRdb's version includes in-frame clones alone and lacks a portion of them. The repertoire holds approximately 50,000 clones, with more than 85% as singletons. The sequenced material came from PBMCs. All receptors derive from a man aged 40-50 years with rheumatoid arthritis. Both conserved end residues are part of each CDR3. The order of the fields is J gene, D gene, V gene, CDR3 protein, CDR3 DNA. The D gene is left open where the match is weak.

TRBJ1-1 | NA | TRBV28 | CASSATVGTEAFF | TGTGCCAGCAGTGCCACAGTAGGCACTGAAGCTTTCTTT
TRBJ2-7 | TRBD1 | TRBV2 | CASSQASQGAYEQYF | TGTGCCAGCAGCCAAGCTTCACAGGGGGCCTACGAGCAGTACTTC
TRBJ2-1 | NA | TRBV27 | CASSLGGTFNEQFF | TGTGCCAGCAGTTTAGGCGGGACGTTTAATGAGCAGTTCTTC
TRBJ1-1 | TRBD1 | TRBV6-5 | CASSFTDRTTLKAFF | TGTGCCAGCAGTTTCACGGACAGGACAACACTGAAAGCTTTCTTT
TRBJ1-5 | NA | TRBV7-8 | CASSLARRRVRSNQPQHF | TGTGCCAGCAGCTTAGCACGAAGGAGGGTAAGGAGCAATCAGCCCCAGCATTTT
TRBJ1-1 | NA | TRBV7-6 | CASSLAANTEAFF | TGTGCCAGCAGCTTAGCGGCGAACACTGAAGCTTTCTTT
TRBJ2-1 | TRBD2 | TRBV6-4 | CASSEAGGPNEQFF | TGTGCCAGCAGTGAAGCGGGGGGGCCAAATGAGCAGTTCTTC
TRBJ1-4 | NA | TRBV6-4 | CASSGSRTATNEKLFF | TGTGCCAGCAGTGGCTCTAGGACTGCAACTAATGAAAAACTGTTTTTT
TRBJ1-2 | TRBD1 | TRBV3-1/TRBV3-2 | CASSPDRVGGYTF | TGTGCCAGCAGCCCCGACAGGGTCGGTGGCTACACCTTC
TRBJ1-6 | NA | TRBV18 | CASSPRREFSSPLHF | TGTGCCAGCTCACCACGGAGGGAGTTCAGTTCACCCCTCCACTTT
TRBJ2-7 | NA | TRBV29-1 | CSVVDSYFYEQYF | TGCAGCGTTGTCGACAGTTACTTCTACGAGCAGTACTTC
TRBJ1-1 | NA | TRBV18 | CASSLTLQGLGNTEAFF | TGTGCCAGCTCACTAACACTCCAGGGTCTCGGGAACACTGAAGCTTTCTTT
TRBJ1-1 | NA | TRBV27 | CASSPVSVPPEAFF | TGTGCCAGCAGCCCGGTCTCCGTGCCCCCTGAAGCTTTCTTT
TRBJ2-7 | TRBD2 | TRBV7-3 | CASSLTSGNYEQYF | TGTGCCAGCAGCTTAACTAGCGGGAACTACGAGCAGTACTTC
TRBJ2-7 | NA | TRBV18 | CASSIDPGEQYF | TGTGCCAGCTCAATTGACCCTGGCGAGCAGTACTTC